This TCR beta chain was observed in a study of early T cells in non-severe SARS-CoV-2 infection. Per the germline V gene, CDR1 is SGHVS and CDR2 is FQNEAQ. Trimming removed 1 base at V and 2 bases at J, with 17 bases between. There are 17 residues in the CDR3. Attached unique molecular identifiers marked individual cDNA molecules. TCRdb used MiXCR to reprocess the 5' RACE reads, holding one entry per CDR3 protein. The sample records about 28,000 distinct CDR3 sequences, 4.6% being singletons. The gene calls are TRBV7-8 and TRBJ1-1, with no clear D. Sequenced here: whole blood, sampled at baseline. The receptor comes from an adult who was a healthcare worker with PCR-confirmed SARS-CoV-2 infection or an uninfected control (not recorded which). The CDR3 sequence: CASSLGIMVGKNTEAFF. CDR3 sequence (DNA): TGTGCCAGCAGCTTAGGGATTATGGTAGGGAAAAACACTGAAGCTTTCTTT.